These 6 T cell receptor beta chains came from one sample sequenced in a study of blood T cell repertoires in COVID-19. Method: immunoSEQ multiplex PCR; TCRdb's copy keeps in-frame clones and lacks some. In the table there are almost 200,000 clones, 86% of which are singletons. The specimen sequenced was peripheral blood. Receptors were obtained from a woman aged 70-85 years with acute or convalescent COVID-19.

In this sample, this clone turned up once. In DNA form, the CDR3 reads TGTGCCAGCAGCTTGGCCAGGGAAGAAAAACTGTTTTTT. This gives the protein CASSLAREEKLFF. This chain uses TRBV5-4 with TRBJ1-4, with a weak D call TRBD1 (5 bases). The germline gives CDR1 SGHNT, CDR2 YYREEE (reference sequence). Trimming pared 0 bases from V and 8 bases from J, leaving 8 bases between. This CDR3 has 13 residues.

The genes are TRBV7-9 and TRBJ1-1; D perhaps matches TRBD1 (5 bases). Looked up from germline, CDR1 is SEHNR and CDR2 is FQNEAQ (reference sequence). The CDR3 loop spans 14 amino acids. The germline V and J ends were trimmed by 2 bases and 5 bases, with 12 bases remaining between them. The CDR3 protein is CASSLLGGVTEAFF. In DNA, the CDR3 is TGTGCCAGCAGCTTACTCGGGGGGGTTACTGAAGCTTTCTTT.

The CDR3 protein is CASTRTGGVWATEAFF. The CDR3 DNA is TGTGCCAGCACCCGGACGGGGGGCGTTTGGGCCACTGAAGCTTTCTTT. The chain links TRBV2 to TRBJ1-1, with D possibly TRBD1 on 6 matching bases. Germline V lookup: CDR1 SNHLY, CDR2 FYNNEI. CDR3 length: 16 residues. Trimming left V 7 bases short and J 4 bases short, with 22 bases between.

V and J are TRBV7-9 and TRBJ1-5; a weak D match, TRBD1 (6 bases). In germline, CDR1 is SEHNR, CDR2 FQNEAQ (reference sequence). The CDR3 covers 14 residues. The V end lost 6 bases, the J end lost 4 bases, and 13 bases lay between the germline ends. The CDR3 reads CASRSDSLNQPQHF. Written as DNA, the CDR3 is TGTGCCAGCAGATCGGACAGTCTTAATCAGCCCCAGCATTTT.

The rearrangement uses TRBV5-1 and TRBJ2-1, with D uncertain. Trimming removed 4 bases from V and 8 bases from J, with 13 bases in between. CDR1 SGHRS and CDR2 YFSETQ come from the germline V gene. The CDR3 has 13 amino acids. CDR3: CASSRTGFDEQFF. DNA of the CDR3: TGCGCCAGCAGCAGAACTGGTTTCGATGAGCAGTTCTTC.

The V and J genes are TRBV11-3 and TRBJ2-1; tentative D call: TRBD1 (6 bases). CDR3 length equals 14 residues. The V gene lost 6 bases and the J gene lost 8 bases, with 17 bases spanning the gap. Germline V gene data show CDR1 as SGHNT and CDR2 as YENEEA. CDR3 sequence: CASSVGQSVDEQFF. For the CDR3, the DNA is TGTGCCAGCAGTGTTGGACAGTCGGTCGATGAGCAGTTCTTC.